These 13 T cell receptor beta chains share one sample of origin, sequenced in a study of shared clonotypes between healthy human individuals. Measured with immunoSEQ multiplex PCR; TCRdb has only the in-frame clones, and not every one. The sample has some 2,000,000 clones; 90% to 95% are singletons. Sample: naive CD4+ T cells sorted from blood. As for subset: CD45RA+ positively selected. Source of these receptors: a man aged 18 to 29 in good health.

The V and J genes are TRBV4-1 and TRBJ2-7, with 7 bases identical to TRBD1. Germline V gene data show CDR1 as MGHRA and CDR2 as YSYEKL. The ends lost 4 bases at V and 4 bases at J; junction bases unmatched: 7. The CDR3 consists of 14 residues. The CDR3 DNA is TGCGCCAGCAGCCGGGTACAGGGGCCGTACGAGCAGTACTTC. Its protein product is CASSRVQGPYEQYF.

The chain couples TRBV18 to TRBJ1-1, with D perhaps matching TRBD1 (5 bases). The CDR3 covers 15 residues. With 5 bases removed from V and 0 bases from J, the gap between germline ends came to 13 bases. Germline loops: CDR1 KGHSH, CDR2 LQKENI. CDR3 in DNA: TGTGCCAGCTCATCGACCGGGGGTATGAACACTGAAGCTTTCTTT. The encoded protein is CASSSTGGMNTEAFF.

The chain employs TRBV11-2 and TRBJ1-4; 8 bases align to TRBD1. This CDR3 is built from 15 residues. Germline V gene lookup returns CDR1 SGHAT and CDR2 FQNNGV. V lost 1 base to trimming and J lost 7 bases; unmatched junction nucleotides: 5. This CDR3 is CASSLVGTGGEKLFF. The CDR3 DNA follows: TGTGCCAGCAGCTTAGTAGGGACAGGTGGTGAAAAACTGTTTTTT.

This clone was seen just once. The chain has TRBV10-2 and TRBJ1-4; D gene uncertain. The CDR3 runs to 15 residues. Germline values: CDR1 WSHSY, CDR2 SAAADI. Trimming took 2 bases from V and 4 from J, leaving 11 bases between them. CDR3 in DNA: TGCGCCAGCAGTGAGACTCTCCAGCTTAATGAAAAACTGTTTTTT. This gives the protein CASSETLQLNEKLFF.

The J gene is TRBJ2-5, the V gene TRBV14; no reliable D call. Germline V gene lookup returns CDR1 SGHDN and CDR2 FVKESK. This CDR3 region has 14 residues. Trimming pared 2 bases from V and 5 bases from J, leaving 12 bases between. The CDR3 DNA is TGTGCCAGCAGCCAAAACCTCGGGCGGGAGACCCAGTACTTC. This sequence encodes CASSQNLGRETQYF.

The chain uses TRBV7-9 and TRBJ2-2, with D uncertain. The germline V gene encodes CDR1 SEHNR and CDR2 FQNEAQ (reference sequence). The CDR3 loop spans 13 amino acids. Trimming took off 7 bases at V and 6 bases at J, with 12 bases between the two ends. DNA of the CDR3: TGTGCCAGCAATACGATCTCCCCCGGGGAGCTGTTTTTT. It translates to CASNTISPGELFF.

The CDR3: CASSSGTFGYTF. DNA of the CDR3: TGTGCCAGCAGCTCAGGGACTTTTGGCTACACCTTC. The chain combines TRBV7-2 with TRBJ1-2, with a possible D match to TRBD1 (5 bases). The CDR3 is 12 residues long. Trimming left V 4 bases short and J 7 bases short, with 10 bases between. In germline, CDR1 is SGHTA, CDR2 FQGNSA.

The chain is built from TRBV18 and TRBJ1-4; 8 positions match TRBD1. In germline, CDR1 is KGHSH, CDR2 LQKENI. This CDR3 region has 13 residues. Trimming took 10 bases from V and 8 from J; bases not matched to a gene: 9. The CDR3 DNA is TGTGCCACCTACCGGGACAGGAACGAAAAACTGTTTTTT. It is translated as CATYRDRNEKLFF.

The chain is built from TRBV7-9 and TRBJ2-5, with TRBD2 identical over 7 bases. The CDR3 loop spans 15 amino acids. Germline V CDR1 and CDR2: SEHNR, FQNEAQ (reference sequence). Unmatched junction bases numbered 13, after V lost 5 bases and J lost 7 bases. CDR3 amino acids: CASSASGVFGGTQYF. For the CDR3, the DNA is TGTGCCAGCAGCGCCAGCGGGGTCTTCGGGGGGACCCAGTACTTC.

The genes are TRBV7-2 and TRBJ1-2, with D perhaps matching TRBD1 (5 bases). Germline V gives CDR1 SGHTA, CDR2 FQGNSA. Trimming took 2 bases from V and 7 from J, leaving 26 bases between them. This CDR3 has 18 residues. The CDR3 here is CASSLWLAAGGASGGYTF. The CDR3 DNA follows: TGTGCCAGCAGCTTATGGCTGGCAGCCGGGGGTGCCTCCGGTGGCTACACCTTC.

The genes are TRBV7-2 and TRBJ2-7, with TRBD1 matching 7 bases. The CDR3 runs to 14 residues. The V segment lost 4 bases and the J segment 0 bases; nucleotides outside the gene matches: 3. Germline-derived CDR1 and CDR2 are SGHTA and FQGNSA. CDR3 sequence reads: CASSSGTASYEQYF. The CDR3 DNA sequence: TGTGCCAGCAGCTCGGGGACAGCCTCCTACGAGCAGTACTTC.

The J gene is TRBJ1-2, the V gene TRBV11-2; D is unclear. CDR1 is SGHAT, CDR2 FQNNGV, per germline. The V and J ends lost 1 base and 4 bases respectively, with 10 bases between them. The CDR3 loop spans 14 amino acids. The CDR3 spells CASSLAGIGYGYTF. DNA for the CDR3: TGTGCCAGCAGCTTAGCAGGAATAGGCTATGGCTACACCTTC. Full variable domain (missing parts from reference TRBV11-2 and TRBJ1-2): EAGVAQSPRYKIIEKRQSVAFWCNPISGHATLYWYQQILGQGPKLLIQFQNNGVVDDSQLPKDRFSAERLKGVDSTLKIQPAKLEDSAVYLCASSLAGIGYGYTFGSGTRLTVV.

This clone was observed a single time. The V gene is TRBV6-5, the J gene TRBJ2-3; D might be TRBD2 (6 bases). This CDR3 has 15 amino acids. The V gene lost 2 bases and the J gene lost 4 bases, with 13 bases spanning the gap. CDR1 and CDR2 (germline): MNHEY, SVGAGI. CDR3 sequence: CASSYGGISADTQYF. Here the CDR3 DNA reads TGTGCCAGCAGTTACGGGGGGATCAGCGCAGATACGCAGTATTTT.